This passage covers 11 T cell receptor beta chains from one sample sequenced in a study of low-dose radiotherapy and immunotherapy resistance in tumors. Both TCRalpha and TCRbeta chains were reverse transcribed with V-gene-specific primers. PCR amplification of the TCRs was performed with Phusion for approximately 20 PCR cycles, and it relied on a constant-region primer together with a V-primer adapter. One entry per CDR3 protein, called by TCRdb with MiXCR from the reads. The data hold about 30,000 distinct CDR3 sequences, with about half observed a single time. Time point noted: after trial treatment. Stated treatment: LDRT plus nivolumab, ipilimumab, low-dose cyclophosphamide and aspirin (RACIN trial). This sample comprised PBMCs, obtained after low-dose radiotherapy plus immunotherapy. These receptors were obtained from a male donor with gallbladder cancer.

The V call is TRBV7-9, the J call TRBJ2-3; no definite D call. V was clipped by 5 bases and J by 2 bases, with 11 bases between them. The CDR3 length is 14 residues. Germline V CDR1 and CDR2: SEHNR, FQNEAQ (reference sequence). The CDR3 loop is CASSPRSPTDTQYF. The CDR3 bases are TGTGCCAGCAGCCCCCGGAGCCCCACAGATACGCAGTATTTT.

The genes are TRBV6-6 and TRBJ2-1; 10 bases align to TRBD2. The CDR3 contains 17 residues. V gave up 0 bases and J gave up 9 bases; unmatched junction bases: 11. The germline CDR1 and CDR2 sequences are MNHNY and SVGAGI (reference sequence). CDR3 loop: CASSYSVSSGSFVEQFF. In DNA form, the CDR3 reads TGTGCCAGCAGTTACTCGGTCTCTAGCGGGAGCTTTGTTGAGCAGTTCTTC.

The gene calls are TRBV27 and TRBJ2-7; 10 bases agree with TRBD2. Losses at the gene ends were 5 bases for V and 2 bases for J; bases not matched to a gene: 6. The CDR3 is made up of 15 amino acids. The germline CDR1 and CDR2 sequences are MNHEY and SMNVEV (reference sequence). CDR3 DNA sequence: TGTGCCAGCAGTATTAGCGGGGGGCCTACCTACGAGCAGTACTTC. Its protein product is CASSISGGPTYEQYF.

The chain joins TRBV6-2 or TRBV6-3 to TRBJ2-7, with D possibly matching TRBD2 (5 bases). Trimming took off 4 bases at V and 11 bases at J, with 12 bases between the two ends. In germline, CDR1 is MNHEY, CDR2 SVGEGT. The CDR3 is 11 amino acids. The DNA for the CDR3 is TGTGCCAGCAGTTCGGGATCAGAGGAGTACTTC. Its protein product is CASSSGSEEYF.

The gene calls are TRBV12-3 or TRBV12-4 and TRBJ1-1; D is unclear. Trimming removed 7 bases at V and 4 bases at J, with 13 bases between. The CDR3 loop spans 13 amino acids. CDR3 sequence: CASTQQFGTEAFF. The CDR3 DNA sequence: TGTGCCAGCACTCAACAGTTCGGCACTGAAGCTTTCTTT.

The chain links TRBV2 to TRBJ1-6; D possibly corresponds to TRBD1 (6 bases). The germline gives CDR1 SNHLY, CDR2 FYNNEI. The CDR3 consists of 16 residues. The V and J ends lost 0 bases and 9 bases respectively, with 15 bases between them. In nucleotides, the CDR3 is TGTGCCAGCAGTGAAGCGCTTCTTGGCAGGGGTTCACCCCTCCACTTT. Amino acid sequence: CASSEALLGRGSPLHF.

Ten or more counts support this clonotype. The CDR3, as DNA: TGTGCCAGCAGCTCGGGCACGGACCTGCCCGAGCAGTACTTC. Protein sequence: CASSSGTDLPEQYF. This chain uses TRBV11-2 with TRBJ2-7; D is unresolved. The germline V gene has CDR1 SGHAT and CDR2 FQNNGV. With 4 bases removed from V and 6 bases from J, the gap between germline ends came to 16 bases. This CDR3 region has 14 residues. The entire variable domain, with the rest obtained from reference TRBV11-2 and TRBJ2-7, is as follows: EAGVAQSPRYKIIEKRQSVAFWCNPISGHATLYWYQQILGQGPKLLIQFQNNGVVDDSQLPKDRFSAERLKGVDSTLKIQPAKLEDSAVYLCASSSGTDLPEQYFGPGTRLTVT.

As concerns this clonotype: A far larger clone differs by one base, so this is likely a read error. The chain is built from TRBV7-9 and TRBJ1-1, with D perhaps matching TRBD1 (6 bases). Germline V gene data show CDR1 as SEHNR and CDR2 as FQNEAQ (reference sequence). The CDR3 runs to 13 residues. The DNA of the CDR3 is TGTGCCAGCAGCACCCACAGGGCCGCTGAAGTTTTCTTT. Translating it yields CASSTHRAAEVFF.

DNA for the CDR3: TGCGCCAGCAGCTTGGTGGCGCGGCTAACGGTGGGTGAGCAGTTCTTC. It codes for CASSLVARLTVGEQFF. The rearrangement uses TRBV5-1 and TRBJ2-1; no reliable D call. The V gene lost 0 bases and the J gene lost 9 bases, with 19 bases spanning the gap. This CDR3 contains 16 residues. Germline CDR1 is SGHRS and CDR2 is YFSETQ.

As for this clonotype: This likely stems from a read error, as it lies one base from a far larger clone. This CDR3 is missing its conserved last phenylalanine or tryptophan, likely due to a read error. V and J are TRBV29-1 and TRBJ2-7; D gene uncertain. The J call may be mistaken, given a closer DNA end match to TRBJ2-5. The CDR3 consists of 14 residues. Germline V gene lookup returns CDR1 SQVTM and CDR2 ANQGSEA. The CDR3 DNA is TGCAGCGTTGAACCCCCCAGTATTGCAGAGACCCAGTACTCC. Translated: CSVEPPSIAETQYS.

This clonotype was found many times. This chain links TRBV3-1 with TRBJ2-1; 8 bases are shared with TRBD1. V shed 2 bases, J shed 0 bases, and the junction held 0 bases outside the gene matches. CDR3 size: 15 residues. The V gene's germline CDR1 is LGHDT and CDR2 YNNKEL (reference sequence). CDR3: CASSQTGGSYNEQFF. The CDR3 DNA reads TGTGCCAGCAGCCAAACAGGGGGCTCCTACAATGAGCAGTTCTTC.